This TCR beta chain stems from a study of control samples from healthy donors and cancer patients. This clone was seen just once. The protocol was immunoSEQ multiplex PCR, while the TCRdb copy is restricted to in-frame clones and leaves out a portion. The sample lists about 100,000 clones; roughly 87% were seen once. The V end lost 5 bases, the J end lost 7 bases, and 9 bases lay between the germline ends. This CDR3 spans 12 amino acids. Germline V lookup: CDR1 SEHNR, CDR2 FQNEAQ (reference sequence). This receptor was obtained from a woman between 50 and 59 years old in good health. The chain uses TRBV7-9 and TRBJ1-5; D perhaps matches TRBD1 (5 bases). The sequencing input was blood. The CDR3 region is CASSDGGQPQHF. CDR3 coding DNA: TGTGCCAGCAGCGATGGGGGGCAGCCCCAGCATTTT.